Included here is one T cell receptor (beta chain) sequence, with context. The target antigen is unknown. TCRdb fed the 5' RACE reads into MiXCR, producing one record per CDR3 protein. The sample lists 600,000 to 800,000 distinct CDR3 sequences, approximately 22% seen once, with 4.3% in the top ten. Trimming stripped 4 bases from V and 8 bases from J, with 12 bases between. Germline assignment: CDR1 SGHAT and CDR2 FQNNGV. The CDR3 covers 13 residues. This entry is derived from a study of identical twins. Study-wide points: Zero-insertion analyses were open to partial confounding by invariant MAIT and iNKT cells. Models underestimated how often monozygotic twins shared out-of-frame TCR alpha.

The donors were all healthy and Caucasian. This sample was also put to use in a study of T cells expressing NK-cell markers. That work adds: Where several donors were concerned, these clonotypes also led the CD3+CD56-NKG2C+ fraction.

Source material: PBMCs. The V and J genes are TRBV11-2 and TRBJ2-1; D is possibly TRBD1 (6 bases). This TCR came from a woman aged 18 to 35 in good health. Written as DNA, the CDR3 is TGTGCCAGCAGCTCCTTACAGGGTTATGAGCAGTTCTTC. Translation: CASSSLQGYEQFF. Drawing the rest from reference TRBV11-2 and TRBJ2-1, the complete variable domain is EAGVAQSPRYKIIEKRQSVAFWCNPISGHATLYWYQQILGQGPKLLIQFQNNGVVDDSQLPKDRFSAERLKGVDSTLKIQPAKLEDSAVYLCASSSLQGYEQFFGPGTRLTVL.